This TCR beta chain was recovered during a study of cytomegalovirus exposure and HLA in healthy donors. About the research overall: As an earlier analysis found, around 170 million T cells yielded around 110 million unique TCR beta sequences. Early released data comprised about 90 million unique TCRs from HLA-typed donors.

60 Vbeta and 13 Jbeta primers were used in PCR. Method: immunoSEQ multiplex PCR; TCRdb's copy keeps in-frame clones and lacks some. The sample lists approximately 130,000 clones, over 75% seen once, with approximately 1.2% in the top ten. V was pared by 9 bases and J by 4 bases, with 10 bases between. This CDR3 region has 12 residues. The germline CDR1 and CDR2 sequences are SNHLY and FYNNEI. In the case of this clone: Its antigen remains unidentified.

Whole-study findings and limits: According to an earlier analysis, most TCR beta V segments yielded productive rearrangements about 87% or about 30% of the time. The number of N-insertions in an Asian-associated ancestry cluster was reportedly below the approximately 600-donor mean in a later analysis.

The sequenced material came from PBMCs. The chain has TRBV2 and TRBJ1-5; maybe TRBD1 (6 bases). This sequence was found in a man aged 50 or older in good health and CMV-seronegative. The CDR3 sequence is CASRTANQPQHF. The DNA of the CDR3 is TGTGCCAGTAGGACAGCTAATCAGCCCCAGCATTTT.